The 18 T cell receptor beta chains below come from one sample, sequenced in a study of CD8+CD57+ T cells in acquired aplastic anemia. It was genomic DNA that served as the template for profiling TCR beta VDJ and CDR3. One entry per CDR3 protein results from TCRdb running MiXCR on the reads. The sample has 200,000 to 250,000 distinct CDR3 sequences, less than 75% seen once. Patients chosen for sequencing had CD8+CD57+ cells that had expanded, as shown by flow cytometry. The sequencing sample was made of sorted CD4+, CD8+, or CD8+CD57+ T cells (not recorded which) from PBMCs. The receptors stem from a human donor with aplastic anemia.

This sequence joins TRBV5-1 and TRBJ1-1; 7 positions match TRBD1. V trimming: 0 bases; J trimming: 10 bases; junction bases outside the gene matches: 9. Germline V gene lookup returns CDR1 SGHRS and CDR2 YFSETQ. The CDR3 runs 14 residues. Here the CDR3 DNA reads TGCGCCAGCAGCTTGGGACAGGGAATGGTCCGAGCTTTCTTT. This translates into CASSLGQGMVRAFF.

The chain combines TRBV19 with TRBJ1-2, with D possibly being TRBD1 (5 bases). CDR1 is LNHDA and CDR2 is SQIVND in the germline V gene (reference sequence). The V and J ends lost 3 bases and 4 bases respectively, with 12 bases between them. This CDR3 is 14 amino acids long. Here the CDR3 DNA reads TGTGCCAGTAGTATCCAGGGTGGGTTCTATGGCTACACCTTC. Translating gives CASSIQGGFYGYTF.

Only one count was recorded for this clonotype. The V gene is TRBV2, the J gene TRBJ2-7, with a tentative D call TRBD2 (6 bases). The V gene lost 8 bases and the J gene lost 9 bases, with 20 bases spanning the gap. CDR1 is SNHLY and CDR2 is FYNNEI in the germline V gene. The CDR3 loop spans 13 amino acids. CDR3 DNA: TGTGCCAGCGTGGGTACATCACTCGGGGGGCAGTACTTC. This translates into CASVGTSLGGQYF.

The V call is TRBV7-9, the J call TRBJ2-7; 10 bases map to TRBD1. This CDR3 region has 15 residues. Unmatched junction bases numbered 8, after V lost 5 bases and J lost 4 bases. CDR1 and CDR2 from the germline V gene are SEHNR and FQNEAQ (reference sequence). CDR3 sequence (DNA): TGTGCCAGCAGCCCAGAGGGACAGGGGCGATACGAGCAGTACTTC. Its protein is CASSPEGQGRYEQYF.

Only a few counts were recorded for this clonotype. The chain joins TRBV7-9 to TRBJ1-2; D call uncertain. CDR1 is SEHNR and CDR2 is FQNEAQ in the germline V gene (reference sequence). The CDR3 is made up of 13 amino acids. V was shortened by 5 bases and J by 6 bases, with 13 bases between the two germline ends. The DNA of the CDR3 is TGTGCCAGCAGCCTTCGTTCGGAAGATGGCTACACCTTC. It encodes CASSLRSEDGYTF.

The rearrangement joins TRBV24-1 to TRBJ2-1, with D tentatively TRBD1 (6 bases). Trimming shortened V by 5 bases and J by 4 bases, and 14 bases separated the two germline ends. Germline assignment: CDR1 KGHDR and CDR2 SFDVKD. The CDR3 consists of 15 residues. The CDR3 coding sequence is TGTGCCACCAGTGCCGTTGACAGGATTTACAATGAGCAGTTCTTC. It yields the protein CATSAVDRIYNEQFF.

The gene calls are TRBV25-1 and TRBJ1-1; the D gene is possibly TRBD1 (6 bases). Germline CDR1 and CDR2: MGHDK and SYGVNS. There are 14 residues in the CDR3. V lost 4 bases and J lost 4, with 13 bases in between. Here the CDR3 DNA reads TGTGCCAGCAGTGCTGGGGGCTACGGCACTGAAGCTTTCTTT. Protein sequence: CASSAGGYGTEAFF. The whole variable domain, remainder taken from reference TRBV25-1 and TRBJ1-1, is EADIYQTPRYLVIGTGKKITLECSQTMGHDKMYWYQQDPGMELHLIHYSYGVNSTEKGDLSSESTVSRIRTEHFPLTLESARPSHTSQYLCASSAGGYGTEAFFGQGTRLTVV.

The CDR3 sequence is CSAQGQFYEQYF. In DNA form, the CDR3 reads TGCAGTGCCCAGGGACAGTTCTACGAGCAGTACTTC. The chain combines TRBV20-1 with TRBJ2-7, with TRBD1 identical over 7 bases. The CDR3 consists of 12 residues. The germline V gene encodes CDR1 DFQATT and CDR2 SNEGSKA (reference sequence). V shed 6 bases and J 3 bases; nucleotides not matched to a gene: 5.

The chain employs TRBV7-9 and TRBJ1-3; D gene unclear. Germline V gene lookup returns CDR1 SEHNR and CDR2 FQNEAQ (reference sequence). This CDR3 has 17 amino acids. With 3 bases removed from V and 3 bases from J, the gap between germline ends came to 18 bases. CDR3 sequence (DNA): TGTGCCAGCAGCTTCCAGTCCTTAGGCTTCAGTGGAAACACCATATATTTT. Translating it yields CASSFQSLGFSGNTIYF.

This sequence joins TRBV20-1 and TRBJ2-2; D gene uncertain. Germline assignment: CDR1 DFQATT and CDR2 SNEGSKA (reference sequence). V lost 3 bases and J lost 1, with 6 bases in between. This CDR3 contains 13 residues. The CDR3 sequence is CSASFRNTGELFF. The CDR3 DNA follows: TGCAGTGCTAGTTTCCGGAACACCGGGGAGCTGTTTTTT.

The gene calls are TRBV15 and TRBJ2-5; 13 bases fit TRBD2. The CDR3 is 15 residues long. CDR1 and CDR2 from the germline V gene are LNHNV and YYDKDF (reference sequence). The V segment lost 5 bases and the J segment 5 bases; nucleotides outside the gene matches: 5. The CDR3 DNA follows: TGTGCCACCAGCGTCGGACTAGCGGGAGTGGAGACCCAGTACTTC. Protein sequence: CATSVGLAGVETQYF.

The chain couples TRBV5-4 to TRBJ2-3, with no clear D. In germline, CDR1 is SGHNT, CDR2 YYREEE (reference sequence). The CDR3 spans 12 residues. V was trimmed by 2 bases and J by 2 bases, leaving 3 bases between them. CDR3 nucleotides: TGTGCCAGCAGCTTTTTCACAGATACGCAGTATTTT. It codes for CASSFFTDTQYF.

This chain uses TRBV19 with TRBJ2-7; 8 positions match TRBD1. The CDR3 has 16 residues. Germline V lookup: CDR1 LNHDA, CDR2 SQIVND (reference sequence). V dropped 4 bases and J dropped 3; count of bases not matched to a gene: 11. CDR3 sequence (DNA): TGTGCCAGTAGTAACCCCCCGGGACAGGCGGACTACGAGCAGTACTTC. Protein: CASSNPPGQADYEQYF.

This clonotype was found once. The chain is built from TRBV20-1 and TRBJ1-4; D is possibly TRBD1 (6 bases). The CDR3 loop spans 15 amino acids. The germline gives CDR1 DFQATT, CDR2 SNEGSKA (reference sequence). Trimming took 0 bases from V and 5 from J, leaving 13 bases between them. This chain's CDR3 is CSARDRGQGNEKLFF. The DNA of the CDR3 is TGCAGTGCTAGAGATCGGGGGCAGGGAAATGAAAAACTGTTTTTT.

The chain uses TRBV7-9 and TRBJ2-5, with 10 bases lining up with TRBD2. Germline V gene data show CDR1 as SEHNR and CDR2 as FQNEAQ (reference sequence). The trim removed 3 bases at V and 3 bases at J, leaving 4 bases unmatched. This CDR3 region has 15 residues. CDR3: CASSFWLAGEETQYF. The DNA for the CDR3 is TGTGCCAGCAGCTTTTGGCTAGCGGGGGAAGAGACCCAGTACTTC. Looking up the rest from reference TRBV7-9 and TRBJ2-5 gives the full variable domain: DTGVSQNPRHKITKRGQNVTFRCDPISEHNRLYWYRQTLGQGPEFLTYFQNEAQLEKSRLLSDRFSAERPKGSFSTLEIQRTEQGDSAMYLCASSFWLAGEETQYFGPGTRLLVL.

The chain couples TRBV20-1 to TRBJ1-1, with a possible D match to TRBD1 (6 bases). CDR1 is DFQATT, CDR2 SNEGSKA, per germline (reference sequence). The CDR3 is 17 residues long. The germline V and J ends were trimmed by 5 bases and 1 base, with 23 bases remaining between them. CDR3 loop: CSAGGALGGAGNTEAFF. CDR3 bases: TGCAGTGCTGGTGGGGCTCTGGGGGGCGCTGGGAACACTGAAGCTTTCTTT.

Turning to this clonotype: Relative to the germline gene, one junction end is altered; a read error may explain this. V gene TRBV5-1 combines with J gene TRBJ2-2; D is uncertain. Germline CDR1 is SGHRS and CDR2 is YFSETQ. The CDR3 runs to 13 residues. This chain's CDR3 is CASSSSGPGELFF. The CDR3, as DNA: TGTGCCAGCAGCTCTTCGGGTCCCGGGGAGCTGTTTTTT.

Concerning this clonotype itself: The junction does not match germline at one end; this may be a read error. V is TRBV7-9 and J is TRBJ2-1; maybe TRBD1 (5 bases). The CDR3 runs 16 residues. Germline V gives CDR1 SEHNR, CDR2 FQNEAQ (reference sequence). The CDR3 region has the DNA TGCGCCAGCAGCCAAGATCCTCGGACACGATACAATGAGCAGTTCTTC. Protein product: CASSQDPRTRYNEQFF.